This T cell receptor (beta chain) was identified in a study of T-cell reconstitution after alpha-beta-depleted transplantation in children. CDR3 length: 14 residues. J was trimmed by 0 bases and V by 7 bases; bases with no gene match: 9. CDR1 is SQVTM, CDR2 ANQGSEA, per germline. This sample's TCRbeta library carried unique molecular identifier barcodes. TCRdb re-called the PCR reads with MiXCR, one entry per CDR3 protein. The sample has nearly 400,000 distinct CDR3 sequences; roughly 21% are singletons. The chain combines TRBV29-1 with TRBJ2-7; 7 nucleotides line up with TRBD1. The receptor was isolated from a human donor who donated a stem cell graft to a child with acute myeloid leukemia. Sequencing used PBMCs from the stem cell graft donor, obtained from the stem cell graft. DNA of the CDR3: TGCAGCGCAGGGGGTACCAAGGGCTCCTACGAGCAGTACTTC. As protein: CSAGGTKGSYEQYF.